The text below deals with one TCR beta chain. Its antigen is still unknown. A universal primer site was incorporated via template switching, and the cDNA contained unique molecular identifiers. TCRdb passed the 5' RACE reads through MiXCR, listing each CDR3 protein once. The table shows approximately 490,000 distinct CDR3 sequences, with approximately 20% occurring only once. The sample comes from a study of identical twins. Study-wide results and limits: Twin-shared out-of-frame alpha sequences showed excess low generation probability. Cord blood's abundant beta clonotypes had fewer insertions, unlike memory repertoires.

Between the trimmed V and J ends, which lost 4 bases and 5 bases, there was a span of 15 bases. CDR3 length: 15 amino acids. Germline V gene sequence: CDR1 MNHNS, CDR2 SASEGT. The same data also went into a second study, on yellow fever vaccine responses in identical twins. As that report states: Reportedly, the T cell response mounted by twins to vaccine seemed partly convergent, partly personalized.

The sample taken for sequencing was CD4+ T cells sorted from blood. V usage is TRBV6-1 and J usage is TRBJ2-4; weak D call: TRBD1 (5 bases). The clonotype originates from a woman aged 18 to 35 in good health. The CDR3 reads CASSGRGFRENIQYF. In DNA form, the CDR3 reads TGTGCCAGCAGTGGTCGCGGATTCAGGGAAAACATTCAGTACTTC.